The following is a T cell receptor (beta chain) sequence with its context. Its antigen is not known. This specimen comes from a study of graft-versus-host responses after intestinal transplantation. Overall study context: All recipients were transplanted with multivisceral, liver-intestinal, or isolated intestinal grafts. Recipients were all induced with anti-thymocyte globulin, then given tacrolimus and steroids for 3 to 4 years.

Germline CDR1 LNHDA, CDR2 SQIVND (reference sequence). The V gene end was trimmed by 4 bases and the J gene end by 8 bases; junction bases not matched to a gene: 17. The length of the CDR3 is 19 residues. Broader study findings: Recipient marrow showed GvH clones, some seen first in ileum or blood. The presence of high graft-versus-host to host-versus-graft clonal ratios in allografts characterized patients with graft-donor T cell macrochimerism.

This table comes from immunoSEQ multiplex PCR, and its TCRdb copy is limited to in-frame clones, with some not included. The sample consists of about 130,000 clones, 80% to 95% of them appearing once. The receptor was derived from a human donor who received an intestinal transplant. The chain has TRBV19 and TRBJ2-1, with 13 bases matching TRBD2. This specimen consisted of unstimulated CD4+ T cells sorted from spleen or lymph node cells, obtained before intestinal transplant. CDR3 residues: CASSSWFGLAGAERDEQFF. The CDR3 DNA reads as TGTGCCAGTAGTAGTTGGTTCGGACTAGCGGGAGCTGAAAGGGATGAGCAGTTCTTC.